The 29 T cell receptor beta chains presented below share a single source sample, sequenced in a study of cytomegalovirus exposure and HLA in healthy donors. Profiling relied on immunoSEQ multiplex PCR, and the TCRdb table lists in-frame clones only, not all of them. The sample includes approximately 180,000 clones, approximately 87% seen only once; the top ten take approximately 1.4%. Specimen: PBMCs. All receptors come from a woman aged 25 to 45 in good health and CMV-seronegative.

The CDR3 DNA sequence: TGCGCCAGCAGCCAAGCCGGGACAGGGTCCTACAATGAGCAGTTCTTC. Its translation: CASSQAGTGSYNEQFF. This chain joins TRBV4-1 and TRBJ2-1; 9 bases map to TRBD1. J was trimmed by 1 base and V by 1 base; bases with no gene match: 2. The CDR3 is 16 residues long. In germline, CDR1 is MGHRA, CDR2 YSYEKL.

The chain carries TRBV7-2 and TRBJ1-5; D unclear. This CDR3 comprises 13 residues. CDR1 SGHTA and CDR2 FQGNSA come from the germline V gene. Trimming left V 0 bases short and J 9 bases short, with 9 bases between. CDR3 in DNA: TGTGCCAGCAGCTTAGCAGTCCCCGGGCCCCAGCATTTT. This encodes CASSLAVPGPQHF.

This clone was picked up a small number of times. The chain combines TRBV18 with TRBJ1-2; no clear D. Per germline, CDR1 KGHSH and CDR2 LQKENI. There are 14 residues in the CDR3. V gave up 0 bases and J gave up 6 bases, with 11 bases separating them. CDR3 residues: CASSPPAQADGYTF. The CDR3 region has the DNA TGTGCCAGCTCACCACCGGCCCAGGCCGATGGCTACACCTTC.

This rearrangement joins TRBV5-1 to TRBJ1-2, with 9 bases that match TRBD1. The germline gives CDR1 SGHRS, CDR2 YFSETQ. J was trimmed by 4 bases and V by 4 bases; bases with no gene match: 8. This CDR3 spans 15 amino acids. The CDR3 region is CASSAGTGRSYGYTF. CDR3 sequence (DNA): TGCGCCAGCAGCGCGGGGACAGGGAGAAGCTATGGCTACACCTTC.

V usage is TRBV4-2 and J usage is TRBJ1-2; D may be TRBD1 (5 bases). Germline lookup yields CDR1 LGHNA and CDR2 YNFKEQ. The CDR3 is 16 amino acids. Trimming took 2 bases from V and 2 from J, leaving 15 bases between them. The CDR3 nucleotides are TGTGCCAGCAGCCAACGTTCTGGGGGGAGGAACTATGGCTACACCTTC. Protein: CASSQRSGGRNYGYTF.

The chain carries TRBV2 and TRBJ1-2; D gene uncertain. V was pared by 3 bases and J by 13 bases, with 12 bases between. Germline loops: CDR1 SNHLY, CDR2 FYNNEI. The CDR3 runs to 11 residues. The CDR3 sequence: CASSEEYGGTF. The CDR3 DNA reads as TGTGCCAGCAGTGAGGAGTATGGAGGCACCTTC.

This chain uses TRBV10-3 with TRBJ1-5; D not certain. CDR1 ENHRY and CDR2 SYGVKD come from the germline V gene. The V end was cut by 8 bases, the J end by 0 bases, with 8 bases between. The CDR3 length is 13 residues. CDR3 amino acids: CAISEHSNQPQHF. The CDR3 bases are TGTGCCATCTCGGAGCATAGCAATCAGCCCCAGCATTTT.

This clone was seen only a few times. The V and J genes are TRBV30 and TRBJ1-1; D is undetermined. The V end was cut by 2 bases, the J end by 0 bases, with 10 bases between. The CDR3 has 14 residues. Germline loops: CDR1 GTSNPN, CDR2 SVGIG (reference sequence). The CDR3 coding sequence is TGTGCCTGGAGTATCTCGGTGGTGAACACTGAAGCTTTCTTT. It codes for CAWSISVVNTEAFF.

The gene calls are TRBV4-1 and TRBJ2-3, with D possibly TRBD2 on 6 matching bases. The CDR3 runs 20 residues. The germline CDR1 and CDR2 sequences are MGHRA and YSYEKL. V shed 1 base and J shed 0 bases, with 23 bases lying between them. The CDR3 nucleotides are TGCGCCAGCAGCCAAGTTCCGCGGTCGGCGGGAAGAACTAGCACAGATACGCAGTATTTT. Its protein is CASSQVPRSAGRTSTDTQYF.

The rearrangement joins TRBV7-6 to TRBJ1-4; 7 nucleotides match TRBD1. The CDR3 has 19 residues. CDR1 and CDR2 from the germline V gene are SGHVS and FNYEAQ. Trimming took 3 bases from V and 0 from J; bases not matched to a gene: 13. In DNA form, the CDR3 reads TGTGCCAGCAGCTTCCCTTTGCGGGACAGCGAAGCAACTAATGAAAAACTGTTTTTT. Encoded protein: CASSFPLRDSEATNEKLFF.

V usage is TRBV6-1 and J usage is TRBJ2-1; TRBD1 matches at 7 bases. The germline V gene has CDR1 MNHNS and CDR2 SASEGT. V was pared by 1 base and J by 7 bases, with 7 bases of the junction left unmatched. This CDR3 comprises 15 residues. CDR3 DNA sequence: TGTGCCAGCAGTGAAGAGGGGGCGAGGAGGAATGAGCAGTTCTTC. As protein: CASSEEGARRNEQFF.

This chain links TRBV9 with TRBJ2-3, with D possibly matching TRBD2 (5 bases). The CDR3 has 16 amino acids. CDR1 is SGDLS and CDR2 is YYNGEE in the germline V gene. V was clipped by 0 bases and J by 2 bases, with 13 bases between them. This chain's CDR3 is CASSVEGGSYTDTQYF. CDR3 nucleotides: TGTGCCAGCAGCGTAGAAGGTGGGAGCTACACAGATACGCAGTATTTT.

V is TRBV27 and J is TRBJ2-2; 10 positions agree with TRBD1. The CDR3 consists of 15 residues. The germline V gene has CDR1 MNHEY and CDR2 SMNVEV (reference sequence). J lost 5 bases, V lost 5 bases, and 5 bases had no gene match. CDR3 in DNA: TGTGCCAGCAGTCCCGGGACAGGGGTGACCGGGGAGCTGTTTTTT. Protein product: CASSPGTGVTGELFF.

The rearrangement joins TRBV7-2 to TRBJ2-3; weak D call: TRBD2 (7 bases). Between the trimmed V and J ends, which lost 7 bases and 5 bases, there was a span of 19 bases. The CDR3 loop spans 15 amino acids. CDR1 is SGHTA and CDR2 is FQGNSA in the germline V gene. The CDR3 DNA is TGTGCCAGCACCGTAGGGGGGGGGCCTGGAGATACGCAGTATTTT. It yields the protein CASTVGGGPGDTQYF.

This chain joins TRBV9 and TRBJ2-1; D is possibly TRBD1 (5 bases). Trimming took 3 bases from V and 4 from J, leaving 11 bases between them. CDR1 is SGDLS and CDR2 is YYNGEE in the germline V gene. The length of the CDR3 is 14 residues. The CDR3 protein is CASSASGKYNEQFF. The CDR3 DNA is TGTGCCAGCAGCGCGTCAGGGAAATACAATGAGCAGTTCTTC. Full variable domain (rest looked up from reference TRBV9 and TRBJ2-1): DSGVTQTPKHLITATGQRVTLRCSPRSGDLSVYWYQQSLDQGLQFLIQYYNGEERAKGNILERFSAQQFPDLHSELNLSSLELGDSALYFCASSASGKYNEQFFGPGTRLTVL.

The rearrangement uses TRBV18 and TRBJ1-6, with D possibly matching TRBD1 (5 bases). From germline, CDR1 is KGHSH and CDR2 LQKENI. The CDR3 runs to 18 residues. V was pared by 3 bases and J by 3 bases, with 18 bases between. The CDR3 region has the DNA TGTGCCAGCTCACCGATCGGACACTCGCCAGGCTATAATTCACCCCTCCACTTT. Its translation: CASSPIGHSPGYNSPLHF.

The chain recombines TRBV5-4 with TRBJ2-5, with 9 bases aligning to TRBD2. With 3 bases clipped from V and 2 bases from J, the junction kept 2 bases outside the gene matches. This CDR3 has 14 amino acids. Germline V gene lookup returns CDR1 SGHNT and CDR2 YYREEE (reference sequence). This CDR3 is CASSSGLAQETQYF. The CDR3 DNA reads TGTGCCAGCAGCTCGGGACTAGCACAAGAGACCCAGTACTTC. The full variable domain, its missing parts supplied by reference TRBV5-4 and TRBJ2-5, is ETGVTQSPTHLIKTRGQQVTLRCSSQSGHNTVSWYQQALGQGPQFIFQYYREEENGRGNFPPRFSGLQFPNYSSELNVNALELDDSALYLCASSSGLAQETQYFGPGTRLLVL.

The chain employs TRBV9 and TRBJ1-1, with a possible D match to TRBD1 (5 bases). The CDR3 spans 16 residues. V dropped 3 bases and J dropped 0 bases, with 15 bases sitting between them. Germline V gene data show CDR1 as SGDLS and CDR2 as YYNGEE. The CDR3 nucleotides are TGTGCCAGCAGCGACCTCGGGGGTCCCATGAACACTGAAGCTTTCTTT. Protein: CASSDLGGPMNTEAFF.

This clone occurred a few times. The rearrangement links TRBV5-6 to TRBJ2-7, with TRBD1 as a possible D gene (6 bases). The ends were cut back, 5 bases at V and 0 bases at J, with 18 bases in the middle. The CDR3 is 16 residues long. Germline values: CDR1 SGHDT, CDR2 YYEEEE. As DNA, the CDR3 is TGTGCCAGCAGTCCCGACTCGACAGGCAGCTCCTACGAGCAGTACTTC. This sequence encodes CASSPDSTGSSYEQYF.

The chain joins TRBV2 to TRBJ1-1; perhaps TRBD1 as D (6 bases). Looked up from germline, CDR1 is SNHLY and CDR2 is FYNNEI. This CDR3 has 14 residues. V dropped 3 bases and J dropped 3 bases, with 11 bases sitting between them. CDR3 in amino acids: CASSDDGGHTEAFF. The CDR3 nucleotides are TGTGCCAGCAGTGATGACGGGGGGCACACTGAAGCTTTCTTT.

The chain couples TRBV19 to TRBJ1-2; D perhaps matches TRBD1 (5 bases). Germline V gives CDR1 LNHDA, CDR2 SQIVND (reference sequence). This CDR3 region has 12 residues. Trimming removed 8 bases at V and 4 bases at J, with 11 bases between. As DNA, the CDR3 is TGTGCCAGTTGGGGCCTCCGCTATGGCTACACCTTC. This translates into CASWGLRYGYTF.

This chain joins TRBV29-1 and TRBJ2-7, with D possibly TRBD2 on 6 matching bases. This CDR3 has 10 amino acids. Looked up from germline, CDR1 is SQVTM and CDR2 is ANQGSEA. V lost 4 bases, J lost 6 bases, and 7 bases lay in between. The CDR3 loop reads CSVGSGEQYF. The CDR3 DNA follows: TGCAGCGTTGGTAGCGGCGAGCAGTACTTC.

About this clone itself: The same CDR3 arises from other DNA sequences in this sample as well. The chain employs TRBV4-1 and TRBJ1-4; the D is unclear. Per germline, CDR1 MGHRA and CDR2 YSYEKL. Trimming stripped 2 bases from V and 6 bases from J, with 4 bases between. The CDR3 spans 12 residues. CDR3: CASSQLDEKLFF. Written as DNA, the CDR3 is TGCGCCAGCAGCCAACTAGATGAAAAACTGTTTTTT.

The CDR3 is CASSQQGGRDSEQFF. In DNA form, the CDR3 reads TGTGCCAGCAGCCAACAGGGGGGCCGAGATAGTGAGCAGTTCTTC. The chain employs TRBV11-3 and TRBJ2-1; 8 nucleotides line up with TRBD1. Germline lookup yields CDR1 SGHNT and CDR2 YENEEA. V shed 5 bases, J shed 9 bases, and the junction held 12 bases outside the gene matches. This CDR3 comprises 15 residues.

The chain employs TRBV29-1 and TRBJ1-2; possible D gene TRBD1, 6 bases. Germline assignment: CDR1 SQVTM and CDR2 ANQGSEA. The CDR3 has 13 residues. V was cut by 3 bases and J by 4 bases, with 12 bases left in between. The DNA for the CDR3 is TGCAGCGTTGATTGGGGGCTTGGCTATGGCTACACCTTC. It yields the protein CSVDWGLGYGYTF.

The CDR3 here is CASTPGVETQYF. The CDR3 nucleotides read TGTGCCAGCACTCCCGGGGTGGAGACCCAGTACTTC. The gene calls are TRBV6-5 and TRBJ2-5; TRBD2 is a possible D gene (5 bases). The CDR3 covers 12 residues. Germline CDR1 reads MNHEY; CDR2 reads SVGAGI. Trimming stripped 7 bases from V and 5 bases from J, with 11 bases between.

This clone has a single count. For the CDR3, the DNA is TGTGCCAGCAGTTACGACTACAACACTGAAGCTTTCTTT. Its protein product is CASSYDYNTEAFF. The chain carries TRBV6-6 and TRBJ1-1; the D is unclear. The CDR3 runs to 13 residues. The germline gives CDR1 MNHNY, CDR2 SVGAGI (reference sequence). Trimming stripped 2 bases from V and 2 bases from J, with 6 bases between.

On this clone: A much larger clone sits a single nucleotide away, making a read error possible. Other DNA sequences in this specimen translate into the identical CDR3. V gene TRBV27 combines with J gene TRBJ1-1; a possible D gene is TRBD1 (6 bases). The V gene lost 3 bases and the J gene lost 1 base, with 6 bases spanning the gap. Germline CDR1 MNHEY, CDR2 SMNVEV (reference sequence). The CDR3 length is 13 residues. CDR3 bases: TGTGCCAGCAGTTTGACAGGGAACACTGAAGCTTTCTTT. The encoded protein is CASSLTGNTEAFF.

This chain connects TRBV11-2 to TRBJ1-1; 7 bases match TRBD1. Trimming took 3 bases from V and 6 from J; bases not matched to a gene: 7. Germline assignment: CDR1 SGHAT and CDR2 FQNNGV. This CDR3 is 14 amino acids long. The CDR3 spells CASSFRDRAPEAFF. CDR3 sequence (DNA): TGTGCCAGCAGCTTCCGCGACAGGGCGCCTGAAGCTTTCTTT.